This entry concerns a single T cell receptor beta chain. Its antigen remains unidentified. A much larger clone lies a single base off, so this may be a read error. Germline-derived CDR1 and CDR2 are MNHEY and SMNVEV (reference sequence). This CDR3 region has 16 residues. Peripheral blood, about 10 milliliters per donor, was collected. This specimen belongs to a study of blood T cells in healthy people across ages. Then a second PCR, running roughly 7 to 11 cycles, was carried out with a sample-barcoded 5' primer and a J-beta primer mix. A template-switch adaptor with 12 random nucleotides tagged each cDNA molecule. TCRdb redid the calling of the 5' RACE reads with MiXCR, one entry per CDR3 protein. The repertoire holds roughly 1.5 million distinct CDR3 sequences, under 55% seen once, with over 3.5% in the top ten. The study's findings and limits: Per million T cells, TCR beta diversity dropped roughly linearly as age increased. Diversity of TCR beta correlated strongly with naive T cell percentage.

This sequence was found in a woman in her late teens or twenties in good health. Material: blood. The V and J genes are TRBV27 and TRBJ2-6; D is uncertain. The CDR3 nucleotides are TGTGCCAGCAGCCAGGTAAATGGACCTGGGACCAACGTCCTGACTTTC. This gives the protein CASSQVNGPGTNVLTF.